The clone carrying this T cell receptor beta chain was observed once. This sample is drawn from a study of control samples from healthy donors and cancer patients. This CDR3 region has 15 residues. With 4 bases removed from V and 4 bases from J, the gap between germline ends came to 17 bases. Germline CDR1 is SGHKS and CDR2 is YYEKEE (reference sequence). Using immunoSEQ multiplex PCR, the repertoire was profiled, and TCRdb retains in-frame clones only, with some absent. The table shows 150,000 or so clones, with over 85% occurring only once. The rearrangement links TRBV5-5 to TRBJ1-1; D gene ambiguous. Sequencing was carried out using blood. The clonotype comes from a man between 18 and 29 years old in good health. Here the CDR3 DNA reads TGTGCCAGCAGCCCGTTGTCGGGCTTCGGCACTGAAGCTTTCTTT. It is translated as CASSPLSGFGTEAFF.